This TCR beta chain derives from a study of CD8+CD57+ T cells in acquired aplastic anemia. Study observations and caveats: Around 27 was the count of CD8+ CDR3 sequences that patients shared with controls.

According to the study, genomic DNA was the template for TCR beta VDJ and CDR3 profiling. Via MiXCR, TCRdb re-called the reads, giving one row per CDR3 protein. Of some 120,000 distinct CDR3 sequences listed, 58% are singletons. The patients chosen for sequencing had shown expansion of CD8+CD57+ cells (detected by flow cytometry). Severe acquired aplastic anemia affected all patients. Therapy had not been given to patients before blood sampling. This clonotype was observed many times. Its cognate antigen is unknown. This CDR3 has 17 amino acids. CDR1 SQVTM and CDR2 ANQGSEA come from the germline V gene. V shed 1 base, J shed 0 bases, and the junction held 7 bases outside the gene matches.

The TCR was taken from a human donor with aplastic anemia. The chain couples TRBV29-1 to TRBJ2-1; 9 bases are a match to TRBD1. Sequenced: sorted CD4+, CD8+, or CD8+CD57+ T cells (not recorded which) from PBMCs. In DNA, the CDR3 is TGCAGCGTTGAAGGATCGACAGGGGGTAACTCCTACAATGAGCAGTTCTTC. Residues: CSVEGSTGGNSYNEQFF.